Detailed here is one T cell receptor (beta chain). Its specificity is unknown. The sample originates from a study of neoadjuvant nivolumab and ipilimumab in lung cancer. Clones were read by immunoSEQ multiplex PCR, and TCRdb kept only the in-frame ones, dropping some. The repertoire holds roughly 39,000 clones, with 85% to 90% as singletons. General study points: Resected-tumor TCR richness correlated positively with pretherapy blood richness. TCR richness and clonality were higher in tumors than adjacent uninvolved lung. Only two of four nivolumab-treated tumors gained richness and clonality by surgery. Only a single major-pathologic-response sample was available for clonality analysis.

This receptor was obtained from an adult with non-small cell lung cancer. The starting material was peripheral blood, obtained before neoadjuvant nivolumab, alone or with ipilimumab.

For the CDR3, the DNA is TGTGCCAGCAGCCTGGGACTACCCAACGACGGGGAGCTGTTTTTT. Translated: CASSLGLPNDGELFF. The J gene is TRBJ2-2, the V gene TRBV11-2; TRBD2 agrees at 7 bases. Trimming took 5 bases from V and 7 from J; bases not matched to a gene: 10. The germline CDR1 and CDR2 sequences are SGHAT and FQNNGV. CDR3 length: 15 residues.